The source of this TCR beta chain is a study of T-cell reconstitution after alpha-beta-depleted transplantation in children. General observations from the study: T cells produced anew were the main source of T-cell counts and diversity one year after transplant.

Unique molecular identifiers were built into the TCRbeta library. Using its own MiXCR run on the PCR reads, TCRdb lists one record per CDR3 protein. The sample has approximately 490,000 distinct CDR3 sequences; roughly a tenth are singletons. This clonotype has at least ten counts. Its antigen remains unknown. The sequences come from PBMCs, collected before TCRalphabeta/CD19-depleted stem cell transplant. The origin of this receptor is a child aged 2 to 10 with inherited bone marrow failure, due to receive a stem cell transplant.

CDR3 coding DNA: TGTGCCAGCAGTTTATTCGGGTACCTCCAAGAGACCCAGTACTTC. Translating it yields CASSLFGYLQETQYF. The V gene is TRBV27, the J gene TRBJ2-5; no definite D call. This CDR3 has 15 amino acids. V shed 1 base and J shed 1 base, with 10 bases lying between them. Looked up from germline, CDR1 is MNHEY and CDR2 is SMNVEV (reference sequence).